This T cell receptor (beta chain) was identified in a study of radiation and T cells in renal cell carcinoma. Study background: Nephrectomy followed 15 Gy stereotactic body radiation by 4 weeks.

Profiling relied on immunoSEQ multiplex PCR, and the TCRdb table lists in-frame clones only, not all of them. The repertoire holds about 95,000 clones, about 88% seen once, with roughly 8% in the top ten. Stated time point: baseline pretreatment blood. Treatment meaning: 15 Gy SBRT to primary tumor, nephrectomy 4 weeks later. After SBRT, blood was collected at 2 and 4 weeks, plus baseline. J was trimmed by 7 bases and V by 5 bases; bases with no gene match: 7. CDR1 and CDR2 from the germline V gene are SGHDT and YYEEEE. The CDR3 has 14 residues. The chain recombines TRBV5-6 with TRBJ1-2; 11 bases align to TRBD1. The source of this sequence is a man in his forties or fifties with renal cell carcinoma. This specimen consisted of blood, obtained from a patient whose treatment included radiotherapy and nephrectomy. CDR3 nucleotide sequence: TGTGCCAGCAGTTTTACCGGGACAGGGGGTGGCTACACCTTC. It is translated as CASSFTGTGGGYTF.